This TCR beta chain was profiled in a study of control samples from healthy donors and cancer patients. V gave up 2 bases and J gave up 0 bases, with 15 bases separating them. The CDR3 runs to 17 residues. CDR1 is SGHKS and CDR2 is YYEKEE in the germline V gene (reference sequence). The data were produced by immunoSEQ multiplex PCR, yet TCRdb's version contains in-frame clones alone and is incomplete. Among some 110,000 clones listed, 83% were seen once. V usage is TRBV5-5 and J usage is TRBJ2-1, with D hard to call. The source material was blood. This TCR was recovered from a woman aged 45-60 years in good health. The CDR3 bases are TGTGCCAGCAGCTTAACCCCCGGGCCGAGCTCCTACAATGAGCAGTTCTTC. This codes for CASSLTPGPSSYNEQFF. The variable domain in full, completed from reference TRBV5-5 and TRBJ2-1, reads DAGVTQSPTHLIKTRGQQVTLRCSPISGHKSVSWYQQVLGQGPQFIFQYYEKEERGRGNFPDRFSARQFPNYSSELNVNALLLGDSALYLCASSLTPGPSSYNEQFFGPGTRLTVL.